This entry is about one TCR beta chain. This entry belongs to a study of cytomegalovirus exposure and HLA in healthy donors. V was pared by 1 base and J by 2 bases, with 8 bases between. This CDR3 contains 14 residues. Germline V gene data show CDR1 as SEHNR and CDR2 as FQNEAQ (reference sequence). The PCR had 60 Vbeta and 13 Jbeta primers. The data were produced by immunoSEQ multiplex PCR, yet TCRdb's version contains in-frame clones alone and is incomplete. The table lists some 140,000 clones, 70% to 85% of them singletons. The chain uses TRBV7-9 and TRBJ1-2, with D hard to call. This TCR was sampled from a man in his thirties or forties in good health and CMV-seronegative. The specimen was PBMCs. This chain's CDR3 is CASSLVGENYGYTF. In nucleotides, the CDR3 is TGTGCCAGCAGCTTAGTTGGGGAGAACTATGGCTACACCTTC. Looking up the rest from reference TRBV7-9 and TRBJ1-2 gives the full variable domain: DTGVSQNPRHKITKRGQNVTFRCDPISEHNRLYWYRQTLGQGPEFLTYFQNEAQLEKSRLLSDRFSAERPKGSFSTLEIQRTEQGDSAMYLCASSLVGENYGYTFGSGTRLTVV.